The 12 T cell receptor beta chains below all came from one sample that was sequenced in a study of CD8 T cells in Susac syndrome. Reverse transcription used about 0.45 to 1 ug RNA and random hexamers. TCRdb recomputed calls from the immunoSEQ multiplex PCR reads with MiXCR, one row per CDR3 protein. The data hold about 300,000 distinct CDR3 sequences, with around nine tenths observed a single time. The sequenced sample was CD8+ T cells from PBMCs. The receptors were sampled from a human donor with multiple sclerosis.

This clonotype has only one observation. This chain links TRBV11-2 with TRBJ1-1; D unresolved. The CDR3 has 15 amino acids. The V gene's germline CDR1 is SGHAT and CDR2 FQNNGV. The V and J ends lost 2 bases and 0 bases respectively, with 10 bases between them. CDR3 amino acids: CASSLRQGMNTEAFF. In nucleotides, the CDR3 is TGTGCCAGCAGCTTAAGACAAGGGATGAACACTGAAGCTTTCTTT.

The V call is TRBV25-1, the J call TRBJ1-5; TRBD1 agrees at 7 bases. The CDR3 covers 14 residues. With 2 bases clipped from V and 4 bases from J, the junction kept 2 bases outside the gene matches. CDR1 is MGHDK, CDR2 SYGVNS, per germline. The CDR3 sequence is CASSEGRGNQPQHF. The CDR3 DNA follows: TGTGCCAGCAGTGAAGGCAGGGGGAATCAGCCCCAGCATTTT. Full variable domain (outside the CDR3, taken from reference TRBV25-1 and TRBJ1-5): EADIYQTPRYLVIGTGKKITLECSQTMGHDKMYWYQQDPGMELHLIHYSYGVNSTEKGDLSSESTVSRIRTEHFPLTLESARPSHTSQYLCASSEGRGNQPQHFGDGTRLSIL.

The chain carries TRBV12-5 and TRBJ2-2, with D uncertain. The CDR3 length is 13 residues. Germline V CDR1 and CDR2: LGHNT, FRNRAP. Trimming shortened V by 5 bases and J by 0 bases, and 4 bases separated the two germline ends. As DNA, the CDR3 is TGTGCTAGTGGTCCCTCGAACACCGGGGAGCTGTTTTTT. As protein: CASGPSNTGELFF. Based on the CDR3 plus reference TRBV12-5 and TRBJ2-2, the full variable domain is DARVTQTPRHKVTEMGQEVTMRCQPILGHNTVFWYRQTMMQGLELLAYFRNRAPLDDSGMPKDRFSAEMPDATLATLKIQPSEPRDSAVYFCASGPSNTGELFFGEGSRLTVL.

The V and J genes are TRBV7-8 and TRBJ2-6, with D possibly TRBD1 on 7 matching bases. Germline assignment: CDR1 SGHVS and CDR2 FQNEAQ. The CDR3 has 19 amino acids. Trimming left V 2 bases short and J 2 bases short, with 19 bases between. The CDR3, as DNA: TGTGCCAGCAGCTTAAGATGGAGGGGGCTCTTGGCTGGGGCCAACGTCCTGACTTTC. It encodes CASSLRWRGLLAGANVLTF.

V usage is TRBV5-5 and J usage is TRBJ1-2; D is uncertain. CDR1 SGHKS and CDR2 YYEKEE come from the germline V gene (reference sequence). V was trimmed by 2 bases and J by 4 bases, leaving 18 bases between them. The CDR3 loop spans 16 amino acids. Written as DNA, the CDR3 is TGTGCCAGCAGCTTAATCGTTACGGGTCTCGGCTATGGCTACACCTTC. It encodes CASSLIVTGLGYGYTF.

V and J are TRBV10-2 and TRBJ2-2, with TRBD2 matching 10 bases. Per germline, CDR1 WSHSY and CDR2 SAAADI. The CDR3 sequence is 15 residues long. Trimming cost V 4 bases and J 3 bases; bases outside gene matches: 2. CDR3 DNA: TGCGCCAGCAGTGGGCTAGCGGGAGACACCGGGGAGCTGTTTTTT. Translation: CASSGLAGDTGELFF.

The table lists this clonotype with a count of one. J is TRBJ2-3 and V is TRBV9; possible D gene TRBD2, 6 bases. The germline V and J ends were trimmed by 0 bases and 0 bases, with 8 bases remaining between them. The germline V gene has CDR1 SGDLS and CDR2 YYNGEE. The CDR3 has 15 amino acids. The CDR3 nucleotides are TGTGCCAGCAGCGTAGGCGGGGTCAGCACAGATACGCAGTATTTT. Its protein is CASSVGGVSTDTQYF. Supplemented by reference TRBV9 and TRBJ2-3, the full variable domain reads DSGVTQTPKHLITATGQRVTLRCSPRSGDLSVYWYQQSLDQGLQFLIQYYNGEERAKGNILERFSAQQFPDLHSELNLSSLELGDSALYFCASSVGGVSTDTQYFGPGTRLTVL.

The rearrangement links TRBV7-2 to TRBJ2-1, with 7 bases lining up with TRBD2. With V trimmed by 3 bases and J by 0 bases, 8 bases remained unmatched. CDR1 and CDR2 from the germline V gene are SGHTA and FQGNSA. The CDR3 sequence is 17 residues long. The CDR3 region is CASSFGLRGSSYNEQFF. The CDR3 nucleotides are TGTGCCAGCAGCTTCGGTTTGCGCGGGAGCTCCTACAATGAGCAGTTCTTC.

This clonotype was seen once. The rearrangement links TRBV11-2 to TRBJ2-1; 11 bases map to TRBD2. Trimming cost V 5 bases and J 9 bases; bases outside gene matches: 15. The CDR3 is 17 amino acids. The V gene's germline CDR1 is SGHAT and CDR2 FQNNGV. The DNA of the CDR3 is TGTGCCAGCAGCCTACCCCCACTAGCGGGAGAGAGGACTGAGCAGTTCTTC. It is translated as CASSLPPLAGERTEQFF.

The chain carries TRBV4-3 and TRBJ2-1; D remains ambiguous. The V end lost 0 bases, the J end lost 1 base, and 16 bases lay between the germline ends. The length of the CDR3 is 18 residues. Germline V CDR1 and CDR2: LGHNA, YSLEER. DNA for the CDR3: TGCGCCAGCAGCCAAGAGGAAAACTCTTACCTTTCCTACAATGAGCAGTTCTTC. This sequence encodes CASSQEENSYLSYNEQFF.

The gene calls are TRBV7-6 and TRBJ1-1, with TRBD1 as a possible D gene (5 bases). Germline values: CDR1 SGHVS, CDR2 FNYEAQ. The V gene lost 4 bases and the J gene lost 1 base, with 10 bases spanning the gap. This CDR3 region has 14 residues. The CDR3 spells CASSSLGENTEAFF. The CDR3 bases are TGTGCCAGCAGCTCGTTAGGGGAGAACACTGAAGCTTTCTTT.

V usage is TRBV2 and J usage is TRBJ2-7; 13 bases match TRBD2. Germline CDR1 and CDR2: SNHLY and FYNNEI. The CDR3 contains 18 residues. V was pared by 1 base and J by 1 base, with 7 bases of the junction left unmatched. The CDR3 DNA follows: TGTGCCAGCAGTGAAGAGATGGGACTAGCGGGGTTGTCCTACGAGCAGTACTTC. This gives the protein CASSEEMGLAGLSYEQYF.